Described below is a single TCR beta chain sequence and its context. As yet, its antigen is unknown. A junction end diverges from the germline sequence, so it may reflect a read error. This sample is drawn from a study of molecular identifiers for immune sequencing clone quantification. The study, taken as a whole, reports: In naive cells, clones above 20 RNA copies held under 1% of molecules, whereas in effector cells they held over 98%.

Sorted naive CD8 T cells were those defined as CD8+CD4-CCR7+CD45RA+. Previously described methods and listed TCR primers were used for bulk TCR libraries. Each CDR3 protein gets one entry after TCRdb re-called the PCR reads with MiXCR. The sample holds 300,000 to 350,000 distinct CDR3 sequences; about 22% are singletons and the top ten take approximately 0.85%. This CDR3 has 14 amino acids. Germline lookup yields CDR1 SEHNR and CDR2 FQNEAQ (reference sequence). The chain uses TRBV7-9 and TRBJ1-4, with D maybe TRBD1 (6 bases). The TCR comes from a human donor in good health. Some libraries in this study had Jurkat cell RNA spiked in. Sequenced sample: naive CD8+ T cells from blood, with Jurkat cell RNA spiked in. Noted subset: FACS-sorted CD8+CD4-CCR7+CD45RA+ naive T cells. CDR3 nucleotides: TGTGCCAGCAGCGCACAGGGTTATAATGAAGAACTGTTTTTT. Translation gives CASSAQGYNEELFF.